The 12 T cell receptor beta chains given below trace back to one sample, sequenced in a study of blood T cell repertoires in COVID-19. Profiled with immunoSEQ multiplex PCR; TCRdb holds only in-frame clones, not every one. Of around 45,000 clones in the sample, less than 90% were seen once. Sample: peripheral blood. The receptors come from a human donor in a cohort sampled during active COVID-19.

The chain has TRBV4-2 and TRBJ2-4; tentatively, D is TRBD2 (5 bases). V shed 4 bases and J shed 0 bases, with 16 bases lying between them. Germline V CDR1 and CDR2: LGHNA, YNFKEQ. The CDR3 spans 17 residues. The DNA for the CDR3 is TGTGCCAGCAGCCCGCCAGATGTGGGGAGAGCCAAAAACATTCAGTACTTC. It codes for CASSPPDVGRAKNIQYF.

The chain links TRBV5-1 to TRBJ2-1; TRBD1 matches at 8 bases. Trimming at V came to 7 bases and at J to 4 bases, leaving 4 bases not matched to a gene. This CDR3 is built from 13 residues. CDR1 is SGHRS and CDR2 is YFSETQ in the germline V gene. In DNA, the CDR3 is TGCGCCAGCCTCGGACAGGGATACAATGAGCAGTTCTTC. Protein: CASLGQGYNEQFF. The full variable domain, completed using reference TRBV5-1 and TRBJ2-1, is KAGVTQTPRYLIKTRGQQVTLSCSPISGHRSVSWYQQTPGQGLQFLFEYFSETQRNKGNFPGRFSGRQFSNSRSEMNVSTLELGDSALYLCASLGQGYNEQFFGPGTRLTVL.

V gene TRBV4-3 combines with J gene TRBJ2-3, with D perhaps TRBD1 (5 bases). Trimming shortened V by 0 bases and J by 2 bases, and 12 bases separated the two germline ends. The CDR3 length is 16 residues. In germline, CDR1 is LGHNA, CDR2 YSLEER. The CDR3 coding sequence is TGCGCCAGCAGCCAAGATCTCCAGGGTTACACAGATACGCAGTATTTT. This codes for CASSQDLQGYTDTQYF.

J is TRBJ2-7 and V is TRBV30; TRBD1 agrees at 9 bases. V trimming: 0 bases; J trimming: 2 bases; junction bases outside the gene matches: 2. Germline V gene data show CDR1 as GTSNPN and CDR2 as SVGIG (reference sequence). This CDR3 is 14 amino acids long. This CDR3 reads CAWSVGTGPYEQYF. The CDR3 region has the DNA TGTGCCTGGAGTGTTGGGACAGGGCCCTACGAGCAGTACTTC.

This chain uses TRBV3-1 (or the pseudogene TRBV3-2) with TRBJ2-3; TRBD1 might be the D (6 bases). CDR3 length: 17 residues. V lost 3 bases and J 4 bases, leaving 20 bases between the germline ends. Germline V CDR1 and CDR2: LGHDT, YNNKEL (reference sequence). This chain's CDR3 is CASSQRTSGTPPDTQYF. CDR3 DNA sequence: TGTGCCAGCAGCCAGAGAACGTCCGGGACACCCCCAGATACGCAGTATTTT.

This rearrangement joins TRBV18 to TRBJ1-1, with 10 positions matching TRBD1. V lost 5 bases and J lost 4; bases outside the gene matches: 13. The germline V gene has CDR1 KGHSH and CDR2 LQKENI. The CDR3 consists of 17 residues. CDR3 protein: CASSDLGGTGVGTEAFF. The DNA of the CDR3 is TGTGCCAGCTCAGACCTCGGTGGGACAGGGGTCGGCACTGAAGCTTTCTTT.

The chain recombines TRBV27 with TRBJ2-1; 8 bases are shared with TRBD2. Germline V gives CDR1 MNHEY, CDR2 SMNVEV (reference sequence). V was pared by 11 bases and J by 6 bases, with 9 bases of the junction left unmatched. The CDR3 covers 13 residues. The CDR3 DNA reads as TGTGCCGGCGGGCGGGGGGATTCCAATGAGCAGTTCTTC. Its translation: CAGGRGDSNEQFF.

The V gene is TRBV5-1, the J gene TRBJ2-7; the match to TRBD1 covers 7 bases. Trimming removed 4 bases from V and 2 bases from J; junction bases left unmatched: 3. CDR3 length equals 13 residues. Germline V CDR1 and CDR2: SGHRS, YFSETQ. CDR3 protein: CASSATGTYEQYF. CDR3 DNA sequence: TGCGCCAGCAGCGCGACAGGGACCTACGAGCAGTACTTC.

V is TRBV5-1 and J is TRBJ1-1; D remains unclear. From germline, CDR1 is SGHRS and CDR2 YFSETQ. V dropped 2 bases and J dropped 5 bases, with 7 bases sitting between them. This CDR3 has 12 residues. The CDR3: CASSLEGTEAFF. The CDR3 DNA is TGCGCCAGCAGCTTAGAGGGTACTGAAGCTTTCTTT.

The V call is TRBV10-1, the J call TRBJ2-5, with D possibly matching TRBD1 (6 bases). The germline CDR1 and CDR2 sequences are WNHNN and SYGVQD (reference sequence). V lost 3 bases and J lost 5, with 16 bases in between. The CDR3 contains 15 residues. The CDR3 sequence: CASSDSQGRTETQYF. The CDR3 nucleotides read TGCGCCAGCAGTGACTCACAGGGCCGGACGGAGACCCAGTACTTC.

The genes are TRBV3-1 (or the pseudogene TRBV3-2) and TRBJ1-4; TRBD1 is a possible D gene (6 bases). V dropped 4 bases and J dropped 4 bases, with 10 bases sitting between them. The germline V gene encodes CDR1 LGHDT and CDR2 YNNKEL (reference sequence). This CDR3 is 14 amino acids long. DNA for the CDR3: TGTGCCAGCAGCCTTTACAGGGATAATGAAAAACTGTTTTTT. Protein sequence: CASSLYRDNEKLFF.

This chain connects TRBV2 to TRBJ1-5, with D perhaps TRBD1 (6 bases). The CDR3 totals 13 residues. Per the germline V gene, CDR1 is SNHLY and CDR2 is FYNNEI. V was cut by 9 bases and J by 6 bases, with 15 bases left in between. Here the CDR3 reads CASSGASGQPQHF. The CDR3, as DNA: TGTGCCAGTTCAGGGGCCTCCGGTCAGCCCCAGCATTTT.